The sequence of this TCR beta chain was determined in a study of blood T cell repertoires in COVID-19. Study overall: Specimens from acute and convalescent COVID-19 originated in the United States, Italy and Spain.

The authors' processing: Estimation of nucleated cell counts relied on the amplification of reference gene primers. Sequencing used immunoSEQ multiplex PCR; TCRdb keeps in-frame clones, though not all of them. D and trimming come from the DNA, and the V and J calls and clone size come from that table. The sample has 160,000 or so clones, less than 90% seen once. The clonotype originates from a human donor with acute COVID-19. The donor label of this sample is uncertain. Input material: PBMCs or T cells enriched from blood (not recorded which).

DNA for the CDR3: TGTGCCAGCAGCGCTAGGGGTTCCGGGGCCAACGTCCTGACTTTC. Its translation is CASSARGSGANVLTF. This chain joins TRBV9 and TRBJ2-6; the D gene is possibly TRBD1 (5 bases). The germline CDR1 and CDR2 sequences are SGDLS and YYNGEE. The V and J ends lost 3 bases and 4 bases respectively, with 11 bases between them. The CDR3 has 15 amino acids.